A single sample is the source of the 22 T cell receptor beta chains below, sequenced in a study of cytomegalovirus exposure and HLA in healthy donors. Primers: 60 Vbeta forward and 13 Jbeta reverse. This table comes from immunoSEQ multiplex PCR, and its TCRdb copy is limited to in-frame clones, with some not included. This sample yields around 100,000 clones, of which 60% to 75% are seen a single time; under 11% belongs to the top ten. Material: PBMCs. The origin of the receptors is a man in his fifties in good health and CMV-seronegative.

The CDR3 protein is CASSQAAGGNIQYF. The CDR3, as DNA: TGCGCCAGCAGCCAAGCAGCGGGGGGGAACATTCAGTACTTC. This sequence joins TRBV4-1 and TRBJ2-4; 10 bases map to TRBD2. The CDR3 runs to 14 residues. Germline loops: CDR1 MGHRA, CDR2 YSYEKL. V shed 1 base, J shed 7 bases, and the junction held 1 base outside the gene matches.

The gene calls are TRBV7-2 and TRBJ2-1, with TRBD2 matching 7 bases. The CDR3 runs 13 residues. The germline gives CDR1 SGHTA, CDR2 FQGNSA. The trim removed 3 bases at V and 9 bases at J, leaving 5 bases unmatched. CDR3 region: CASSFGWGGEQFF. DNA of the CDR3: TGTGCCAGCAGCTTCGGATGGGGGGGTGAGCAGTTCTTC. Using reference TRBV7-2 and TRBJ2-1 for the parts outside the CDR3, the full variable domain is GAGVSQSPSNKVTEKGKDVELRCDPISGHTALYWYRQSLGQGLEFLIYFQGNSAPDKSGLPSDRFSAERTGGSVSTLTIQRTQQEDSAVYLCASSFGWGGEQFFGPGTRLTVL.

The chain uses TRBV7-6 and TRBJ2-5; D is possibly TRBD1 (5 bases). With 4 bases removed from V and 4 bases from J, the gap between germline ends came to 19 bases. Germline V gives CDR1 SGHVS, CDR2 FNYEAQ. The CDR3 has 16 amino acids. The CDR3 DNA sequence: TGTGCCAGCAGCTACCGAACAGGAAGCCAGGGAGAGACCCAGTACTTC. Amino acids: CASSYRTGSQGETQYF.

This chain uses TRBV5-1 with TRBJ1-4; no definite D call. The CDR3 has 14 residues. The germline V gene has CDR1 SGHRS and CDR2 YFSETQ. V shed 7 bases and J shed 2 bases, with 12 bases lying between them. The CDR3 DNA reads TGCGCCAGCGCGGGAGGGCTTACTAATGAAAAACTGTTTTTT. It codes for CASAGGLTNEKLFF. Filled out from reference TRBV5-1 and TRBJ1-4, the complete variable domain reads KAGVTQTPRYLIKTRGQQVTLSCSPISGHRSVSWYQQTPGQGLQFLFEYFSETQRNKGNFPGRFSGRQFSNSRSEMNVSTLELGDSALYLCASAGGLTNEKLFFGSGTQLSVL.

The rearrangement joins TRBV10-3 to TRBJ1-3; D unclear. CDR1 and CDR2 (germline): ENHRY, SYGVKD. The V gene lost 6 bases and the J gene lost 2 bases, with 8 bases spanning the gap. The CDR3 covers 13 residues. The CDR3 DNA reads as TGTGCCATCAGAGGGAGTCCTGGAAACACCATATATTTT. Translated: CAIRGSPGNTIYF.

Turning to this clone: The sample contains more than one DNA sequence encoding this CDR3. V usage is TRBV11-2 and J usage is TRBJ2-7; a weak D match, TRBD1 (6 bases). Germline V gives CDR1 SGHAT, CDR2 FQNNGV. The CDR3 is made up of 14 amino acids. Deletions cut 3 bases from V and 1 base from J, with 10 bases between. The CDR3 loop reads CASSLGHGSYEQYF. Written as DNA, the CDR3 is TGTGCCAGCAGCTTGGGACACGGGTCCTACGAGCAGTACTTC.

V usage is TRBV11-2 and J usage is TRBJ1-2; the D is unclear. From germline, CDR1 is SGHAT and CDR2 FQNNGV. V lost 0 bases and J lost 14, with 13 bases in between. The CDR3 is made up of 12 amino acids. The chain's CDR3 is CASSLDPGSSTF. In nucleotides, the CDR3 is TGTGCCAGCAGCTTAGATCCCGGGAGCTCGACCTTC.

Details on this clone: Compared with germline, one end of the junction differs, possibly owing to a read error. The chain employs TRBV5-1 and TRBJ1-2; D is perhaps TRBD1 (5 bases). The CDR3 loop spans 14 amino acids. The germline CDR1 and CDR2 sequences are SGHRS and YFSETQ. This CDR3 reads CTSTPQGSNYGYTF. CDR3 DNA: TGCACCAGCACCCCCCAGGGTTCAAACTATGGCTACACCTTC.

V and J are TRBV6-5 and TRBJ2-2, with D possibly TRBD1 on 6 matching bases. CDR1 is MNHEY and CDR2 is SVGAGI in the germline V gene. V was cut by 7 bases and J by 5 bases, with 14 bases left in between. This CDR3 has 14 amino acids. The CDR3 DNA reads as TGTGCCAGCACCGGGCGCAGGGGTACCGGGGAGCTGTTTTTT. Its protein product is CASTGRRGTGELFF.

The V and J genes are TRBV2 and TRBJ1-2; 9 bases are a match to TRBD1. There are 15 residues in the CDR3. Germline V gives CDR1 SNHLY, CDR2 FYNNEI. The junction had 8 bases not matched to a gene; V was cut back by 5 bases and J by 4 bases. CDR3 region: CASSTQGAGGYGYTF. CDR3 nucleotide sequence: TGTGCCAGCAGTACACAGGGGGCTGGAGGCTATGGCTACACCTTC.

V usage is TRBV7-8 and J usage is TRBJ1-4; D gene unclear. Germline V CDR1 and CDR2: SGHVS, FQNEAQ. The ends were cut back, 2 bases at V and 0 bases at J, with 7 bases in the middle. The CDR3 has 15 residues. CDR3 nucleotide sequence: TGTGCCAGCAGCTTAATGCAGGCAACTAATGAAAAACTGTTTTTT. Translation: CASSLMQATNEKLFF.

The chain has TRBV5-1 and TRBJ1-4, with TRBD1 as a possible D gene (5 bases). The germline V and J ends were trimmed by 7 bases and 5 bases, with 15 bases remaining between them. CDR1 is SGHRS, CDR2 YFSETQ, per germline. This CDR3 is 14 amino acids long. CDR3 sequence: CASQPDSTNEKLFF. The CDR3 DNA is TGCGCCAGCCAGCCCGACAGCACCAATGAAAAACTGTTTTTT.

V is TRBV7-9 and J is TRBJ1-6; D not resolved. The CDR3 totals 13 residues. The V end was cut by 5 bases, the J end by 10 bases, with 12 bases between. Germline CDR1 and CDR2: SEHNR and FQNEAQ (reference sequence). CDR3: CASSAPRGSPLHF. The CDR3 DNA reads as TGTGCCAGCAGCGCCCCCCGTGGCTCACCCCTCCACTTT.

J is TRBJ2-3 and V is TRBV27, with 10 nucleotides matching TRBD2. The CDR3 is 16 residues long. Germline V gives CDR1 MNHEY, CDR2 SMNVEV (reference sequence). The ends lost 4 bases at V and 2 bases at J; junction bases unmatched: 6. The CDR3 reads CASSYSGGSFTDTQYF. CDR3 sequence (DNA): TGTGCCAGCAGTTATAGCGGGGGGAGTTTCACAGATACGCAGTATTTT.

This CDR3 is CASSPPPGRSPLHF. The DNA for the CDR3 is TGTGCCAGCAGTCCGCCACCGGGGAGATCACCCCTCCACTTT. The V and J genes are TRBV28 and TRBJ1-6; no clear D. V was pared by 5 bases and J by 10 bases, with 15 bases between. Germline V lookup: CDR1 MDHEN, CDR2 SYDVKM. The CDR3 length is 14 residues.

This clone was counted a few times. The chain's CDR3 is CASSPDLGDSFTYEQYF. DNA for the CDR3: TGTGCCAGCAGCCCCGACCTGGGTGACAGCTTCACCTACGAGCAGTACTTC. The chain combines TRBV7-9 with TRBJ2-7, with D maybe TRBD1 (5 bases). The CDR3 totals 17 residues. V lost 5 bases, J lost 2 bases, and 22 bases lay in between. In germline, CDR1 is SEHNR, CDR2 FQNEAQ (reference sequence).

The J gene is TRBJ2-3, the V gene TRBV29-1; 7 nucleotides line up with TRBD1. CDR3 length: 13 residues. CDR1 and CDR2 (germline): SQVTM, ANQGSEA. V lost 5 bases to trimming and J lost 7 bases; unmatched junction nucleotides: 9. The CDR3 loop is CSVRDRTPHTQYF. The CDR3, as DNA: TGCAGCGTTAGGGACAGAACGCCACATACGCAGTATTTT.

This clone was detected once. V is TRBV7-8 and J is TRBJ2-1; D perhaps matches TRBD1 (6 bases). This CDR3 region has 15 residues. The germline V and J ends were trimmed by 2 bases and 0 bases, with 8 bases remaining between them. Germline V lookup: CDR1 SGHVS, CDR2 FQNEAQ. CDR3 amino acids: CASSLRTVSYNEQFF. The CDR3 DNA is TGTGCCAGCAGCTTACGGACAGTCTCCTACAATGAGCAGTTCTTC.

The rearrangement joins TRBV29-1 to TRBJ2-1; TRBD2 matches 14 bases. With V trimmed by 6 bases and J by 5 bases, 6 bases remained unmatched. Germline-derived CDR1 and CDR2 are SQVTM and ANQGSEA. The CDR3 loop spans 15 amino acids. The CDR3 region is CSVAGTSGSNNEQFF. The DNA of the CDR3 is TGCAGCGTCGCCGGGACTAGCGGGAGTAACAATGAGCAGTTCTTC.

V usage is TRBV12-5 and J usage is TRBJ2-3, with TRBD1 as a possible D gene (6 bases). Germline-derived CDR1 and CDR2 are LGHNT and FRNRAP. The CDR3 sequence is 13 residues long. V lost 11 bases and J 3 bases, leaving 15 bases between the germline ends. CDR3 region: CASQEQGTDTQYF. DNA for the CDR3: TGTGCTTCCCAGGAGCAGGGGACAGATACGCAGTATTTT.

Points on this clone: The junction differs from germline at one of its ends, possibly a read error. The gene calls are TRBV4-3 and TRBJ2-4, with 10 nucleotides matching TRBD2. The CDR3 contains 14 residues. The germline gives CDR1 LGHNA, CDR2 YSLEER. Here the CDR3 reads CASSLRGASGSPRF. CDR3 coding DNA: TGCGCCAGCAGCCTCCGGGGCGCTAGCGGGAGCCCCCGGTTC.

The table lists this clone with a few counts. This chain connects TRBV4-2 to TRBJ2-3; TRBD2 agrees at 8 bases. The length of the CDR3 is 14 residues. Per germline, CDR1 LGHNA and CDR2 YNFKEQ. J lost 2 bases, V lost 3 bases, and 1 base had no gene match. CDR3 sequence: CASSQGLVTDTQYF. The CDR3 DNA reads TGTGCCAGCAGCCAGGGACTAGTCACAGATACGCAGTATTTT.